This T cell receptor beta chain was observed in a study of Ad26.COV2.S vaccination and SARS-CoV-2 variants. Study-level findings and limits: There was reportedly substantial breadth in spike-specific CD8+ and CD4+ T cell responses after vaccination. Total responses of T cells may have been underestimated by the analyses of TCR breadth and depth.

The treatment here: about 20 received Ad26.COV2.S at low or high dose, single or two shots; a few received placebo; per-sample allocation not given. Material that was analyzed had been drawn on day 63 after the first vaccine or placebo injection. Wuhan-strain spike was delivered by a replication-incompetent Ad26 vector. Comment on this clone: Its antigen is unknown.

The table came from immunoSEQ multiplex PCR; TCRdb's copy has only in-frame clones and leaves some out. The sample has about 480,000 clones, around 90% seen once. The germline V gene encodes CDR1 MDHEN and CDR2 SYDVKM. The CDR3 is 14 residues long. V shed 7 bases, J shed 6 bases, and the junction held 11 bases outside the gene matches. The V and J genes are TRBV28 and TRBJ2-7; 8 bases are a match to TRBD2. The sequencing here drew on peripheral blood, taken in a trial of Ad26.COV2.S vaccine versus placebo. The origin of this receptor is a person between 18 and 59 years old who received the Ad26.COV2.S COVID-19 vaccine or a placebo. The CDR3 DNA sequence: TGTGCCAGCACCATCCCAAGCGGGAGTGGCGAGCAGTACTTC. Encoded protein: CASTIPSGSGEQYF.